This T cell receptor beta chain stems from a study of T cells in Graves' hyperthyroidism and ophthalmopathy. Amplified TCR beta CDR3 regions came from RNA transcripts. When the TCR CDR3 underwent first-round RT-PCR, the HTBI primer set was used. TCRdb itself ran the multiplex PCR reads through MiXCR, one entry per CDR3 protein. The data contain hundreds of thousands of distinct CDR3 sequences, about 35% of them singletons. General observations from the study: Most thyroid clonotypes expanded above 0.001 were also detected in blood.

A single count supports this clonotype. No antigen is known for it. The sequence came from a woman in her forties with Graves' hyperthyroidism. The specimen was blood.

The CDR3 protein is CAISVGPGQANEQYF. As DNA, the CDR3 is TGTGCCATCAGTGTCGGCCCGGGACAGGCAAATGAGCAGTACTTC. V usage is TRBV10-3 and J usage is TRBJ2-7, with 8 bases matching TRBD1. This CDR3 spans 15 amino acids. Losses at the gene ends were 4 bases for V and 7 bases for J; bases not matched to a gene: 12. Germline lookup yields CDR1 ENHRY and CDR2 SYGVKD.